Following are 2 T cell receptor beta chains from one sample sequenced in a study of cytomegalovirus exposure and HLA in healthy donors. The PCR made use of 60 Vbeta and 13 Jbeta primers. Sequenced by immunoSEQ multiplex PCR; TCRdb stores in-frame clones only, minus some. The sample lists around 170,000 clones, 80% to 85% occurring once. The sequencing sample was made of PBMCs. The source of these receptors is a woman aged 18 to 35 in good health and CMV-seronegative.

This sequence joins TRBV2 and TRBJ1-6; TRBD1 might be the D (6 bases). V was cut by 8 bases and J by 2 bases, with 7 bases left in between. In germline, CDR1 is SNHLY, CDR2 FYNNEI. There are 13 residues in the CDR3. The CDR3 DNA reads TGTGCCAGCGGACAGACCTATAATTCACCCCTCCACTTT. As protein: CASGQTYNSPLHF.

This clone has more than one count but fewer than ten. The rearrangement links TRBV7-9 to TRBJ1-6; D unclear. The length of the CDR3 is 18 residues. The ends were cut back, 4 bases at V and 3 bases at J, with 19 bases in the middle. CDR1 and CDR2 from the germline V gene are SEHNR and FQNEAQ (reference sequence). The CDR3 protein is CASSSRDFRTYYNSPLHF. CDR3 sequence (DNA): TGTGCCAGCAGCTCCCGGGATTTCCGCACTTACTATAATTCACCCCTCCACTTT.